A single sample is the source of the 30 T cell receptor beta chains below, sequenced in a study of blood T cell repertoires in COVID-19. Generated by immunoSEQ multiplex PCR, the TCRdb table keeps only in-frame clones and is missing some. The data contain 390,000 or so clones, less than 90% of them singletons. The sample consisted of PBMCs or T cells enriched from blood (not recorded which). The source is a woman aged 45 to 65 who had recovered from COVID-19.

The chain joins TRBV19 to TRBJ1-2; 7 bases line up with TRBD1. V was clipped by 3 bases and J by 7 bases; unmatched bases: 8. The CDR3 consists of 14 residues. CDR1 and CDR2 (germline): LNHDA, SQIVND (reference sequence). The CDR3, as DNA: TGTGCCAGTAGTATGCAGGGGGGATCTGGTGGCTACACCTTC. This translates into CASSMQGGSGGYTF.

This chain joins TRBV11-2 and TRBJ2-5; the D gene is possibly TRBD2 (6 bases). V lost 0 bases and J 6 bases, leaving 8 bases between the germline ends. The germline CDR1 and CDR2 sequences are SGHAT and FQNNGV. The length of the CDR3 is 13 residues. CDR3 DNA: TGTGCCAGCAGCTTAGATGGGGGGAAGACCCAGTACTTC. Translating gives CASSLDGGKTQYF.

This sequence joins TRBV5-1 and TRBJ1-6; 7 positions match TRBD1. This CDR3 has 16 residues. Losses at the gene ends were 2 bases for V and 7 bases for J; bases not matched to a gene: 9. Germline CDR1 and CDR2: SGHRS and YFSETQ. DNA for the CDR3: TGCGCCAGCAGCTTCGCACCGGGACAGCTAAATTCACCCCTCCACTTT. It codes for CASSFAPGQLNSPLHF.

The rearrangement joins TRBV7-3 to TRBJ1-2; a possible D gene is TRBD1 (5 bases). Looked up from germline, CDR1 is SGHTA and CDR2 is FQGTGA. V was trimmed by 5 bases and J by 5 bases, leaving 9 bases between them. This CDR3 contains 12 residues. As DNA, the CDR3 is TGTGCCAGCAGCCCCGGGGGGTATGGCTACACCTTC. Encoded protein: CASSPGGYGYTF.

This clone was counted only a few times. This chain uses TRBV4-3 with TRBJ1-5; D unclear. The CDR3 is 15 residues long. The V gene's germline CDR1 is LGHNA and CDR2 YSLEER. The V end lost 0 bases, the J end lost 3 bases, and 9 bases lay between the germline ends. CDR3 sequence reads: CASSQDRSLNQPQHF. CDR3 DNA sequence: TGCGCCAGCAGCCAAGATCGGAGCCTCAATCAGCCCCAGCATTTT.

This clone was picked up one time. The rearrangement links TRBV3-1 (or the pseudogene TRBV3-2) to TRBJ2-3, with no clear D. Germline CDR1 and CDR2: LGHDT and YNNKEL (reference sequence). This CDR3 comprises 15 residues. The V end was cut by 0 bases, the J end by 6 bases, with 13 bases between. CDR3 loop: CASSQEGSKADTQYF. The CDR3 region has the DNA TGTGCCAGCAGCCAAGAGGGCTCCAAGGCGGATACGCAGTATTTT.

The gene calls are TRBV4-3 and TRBJ1-2; perhaps TRBD1 as D (6 bases). The germline CDR1 and CDR2 sequences are LGHNA and YSLEER. This CDR3 is 18 amino acids long. V shed 0 bases and J shed 8 bases, with 25 bases lying between them. CDR3 nucleotide sequence: TGCGCCAGCAGCCAAGATTTCGCCATGGACAGACAGCTATCGGGCTACACCTTC. This translates into CASSQDFAMDRQLSGYTF.

This chain joins TRBV16 and TRBJ1-2; D is perhaps TRBD1 (6 bases). This CDR3 is built from 13 residues. Trimming removed 2 bases at V and 2 bases at J, with 6 bases between. Looked up from germline, CDR1 is KGHSY and CDR2 is FQNENV. The CDR3, as DNA: TGTGCCAGCAGCCAAGACAGGAACTATGGCTACACCTTC. Amino acid sequence: CASSQDRNYGYTF.

The CDR3 bases are TGTGCCAGCAGTTCTGACAGGGTGGGGGAGCAGTACTTC. Encoded protein: CASSSDRVGEQYF. This chain connects TRBV12-3 or TRBV12-4 to TRBJ2-7; 7 bases are a match to TRBD1. J gave up 7 bases and V 4 bases, and 7 bases lay outside the gene matches. The CDR3 is 13 amino acids.

The J gene is TRBJ2-4, the V gene TRBV2, with 7 positions matching TRBD1. Losses at the gene ends were 6 bases for V and 4 bases for J; bases not matched to a gene: 9. Germline CDR1 reads SNHLY; CDR2 reads FYNNEI. The CDR3 totals 15 residues. The CDR3 nucleotides are TGTGCCAGCAGAAACCTCGGGACAGATAAAAACATTCAGTACTTC. Translation gives CASRNLGTDKNIQYF. Full variable domain (rest looked up from reference TRBV2 and TRBJ2-4): EPEVTQTPSHQVTQMGQEVILRCVPISNHLYFYWYRQILGQKVEFLVSFYNNEISEKSEIFDDQFSVERPDGSNFTLKIRSTKLEDSAMYFCASRNLGTDKNIQYFGAGTRLSVL.

The chain combines TRBV9 with TRBJ1-4; maybe TRBD1 (5 bases). The CDR3 contains 17 residues. The ends were cut back, 3 bases at V and 7 bases at J, with 22 bases in the middle. Germline assignment: CDR1 SGDLS and CDR2 YYNGEE. The CDR3 region has the DNA TGTGCCAGCAGCGCCGGGGGAACCGGGACGCCTTCTGAAAAACTGTTTTTT. This sequence encodes CASSAGGTGTPSEKLFF.

The CDR3 DNA is TGTGCCAGCAGACAAGGACAACAAGAGACCCAGTACTTC. Protein product: CASRQGQQETQYF. V and J are TRBV11-1 and TRBJ2-5; the D gene is possibly TRBD1 (5 bases). The germline V gene has CDR1 SGHAT and CDR2 FQDESV (reference sequence). Trimming pared 6 bases from V and 2 bases from J, leaving 10 bases between. CDR3 length: 13 amino acids. The whole variable domain, remainder taken from reference TRBV11-1 and TRBJ2-5, is EAEVAQSPRYKITEKSQAVAFWCDPISGHATLYWYRQILGQGPELLVQFQDESVVDDSQLPKDRFSAERLKGVDSTLKIQPAELGDSAMYLCASRQGQQETQYFGPGTRLLVL.

The genes are TRBV18 and TRBJ1-6; TRBD1 matches at 8 bases. V was clipped by 4 bases and J by 11 bases; unmatched bases: 4. The CDR3 covers 13 residues. The germline gives CDR1 KGHSH, CDR2 LQKENI. The CDR3 nucleotides are TGTGCCAGCTCACACGGACAGGGACCACCCCTCCACTTT. This translates into CASSHGQGPPLHF.

V usage is TRBV27 and J usage is TRBJ2-7; D might be TRBD1 (6 bases). Trimming left V 5 bases short and J 2 bases short, with 16 bases between. This CDR3 spans 15 amino acids. Germline CDR1 and CDR2: MNHEY and SMNVEV (reference sequence). The CDR3 sequence: CASSKQGLGTYEQYF. The CDR3 DNA reads TGTGCCAGCAGTAAACAGGGCCTAGGGACCTACGAGCAGTACTTC.

The chain uses TRBV5-1 and TRBJ2-1; TRBD2 matches at 10 bases. The CDR3 is 17 residues long. Germline-derived CDR1 and CDR2 are SGHRS and YFSETQ. V dropped 3 bases and J dropped 3; count of bases not matched to a gene: 9. CDR3: CASSSALAGAVYNEQFF. CDR3 DNA: TGCGCCAGCAGCTCAGCCCTAGCGGGGGCAGTCTACAATGAGCAGTTCTTC.

This chain connects TRBV9 to TRBJ1-4, with D perhaps matching TRBD1 (5 bases). Trimming removed 3 bases from V and 6 bases from J, with 21 bases in between. Germline-derived CDR1 and CDR2 are SGDLS and YYNGEE. The CDR3 runs 17 residues. CDR3 protein: CASSALGQRAGDEKLFF. The CDR3 DNA reads TGTGCCAGCAGCGCGCTCGGCCAAAGGGCGGGGGATGAAAAACTGTTTTTT.

The chain carries TRBV16 and TRBJ2-1; 9 positions match TRBD2. This CDR3 is 16 amino acids long. Germline V lookup: CDR1 KGHSY, CDR2 FQNENV. J lost 2 bases, V lost 3 bases, and 5 bases had no gene match. In DNA form, the CDR3 reads TGTGCCAGCAGCCAGTTAGCGGGGGCCCCCTACAATGAGCAGTTCTTC. Residues: CASSQLAGAPYNEQFF. Based on the CDR3 plus reference TRBV16 and TRBJ2-1, the full variable domain is GEEVAQTPKHLVRGEGQKAKLYCAPIKGHSYVFWYQQVLKNEFKFLISFQNENVFDETGMPKERFSAKCLPNSPCSLEIQATKLEDSAVYFCASSQLAGAPYNEQFFGPGTRLTVL.

The chain uses TRBV18 and TRBJ1-3; unclear D gene. The CDR3 runs to 14 residues. V shed 1 base and J shed 11 bases, with 15 bases lying between them. Germline CDR1 and CDR2: KGHSH and LQKENI. In DNA, the CDR3 is TGTGCCAGCTCACCACTTCCAATTGAGCGGTCCATATATTTT. It encodes CASSPLPIERSIYF.

This clone is a singleton in its sample. The chain combines TRBV12-3 or TRBV12-4 with TRBJ1-1; D gene uncertain. The CDR3 covers 11 residues. CDR3 amino acids: CGEVRSTEAFF. CDR3 DNA sequence: TGTGGGGAGGTTAGGAGCACTGAAGCTTTCTTT.

V is TRBV3-1 (or the pseudogene TRBV3-2) and J is TRBJ1-6; 7 positions agree with TRBD1. CDR3 size: 16 residues. Unmatched junction bases numbered 5, after V lost 1 base and J lost 5 bases. Germline V CDR1 and CDR2: LGHDT, YNNKEL (reference sequence). The CDR3 region has the DNA TGTGCCAGCAGCCAAGTGGGGACAGTCGATAATTCACCCCTCCACTTT. Amino acids: CASSQVGTVDNSPLHF.

The chain combines TRBV7-2 with TRBJ2-7; possibly TRBD1 for D (6 bases). V shed 7 bases and J shed 1 base, with 14 bases lying between them. CDR1 is SGHTA, CDR2 FQGNSA, per germline. The CDR3 sequence is 14 residues long. CDR3 sequence: CASTPDRVSYEQYF. Written as DNA, the CDR3 is TGTGCCAGCACCCCGGACAGAGTTTCCTACGAGCAGTACTTC.

V usage is TRBV18 and J usage is TRBJ1-2; 10 bases fit TRBD1. The CDR3 totals 16 residues. Trimming removed 3 bases from V and 4 bases from J; junction bases left unmatched: 8. Germline CDR1 reads KGHSH; CDR2 reads LQKENI. CDR3 DNA: TGTGCCAGCTCACCTTTCCGGGACAGGGGCGGCTATGGCTACACCTTC. Translated: CASSPFRDRGGYGYTF.

The chain couples TRBV27 to TRBJ1-1; TRBD1 matches 9 bases. V shed 5 bases and J 5 bases; nucleotides not matched to a gene: 9. CDR1 is MNHEY and CDR2 is SMNVEV in the germline V gene (reference sequence). CDR3 length equals 15 residues. The CDR3 DNA reads as TGTGCCAGCAGTAAGACAGGGGGATTGAGAACTGAAGCTTTCTTT. Translated, it gives CASSKTGGLRTEAFF.

This clone was seen just once. The chain couples TRBV5-4 to TRBJ2-3; 8 bases agree with TRBD2. This CDR3 contains 16 residues. Germline loops: CDR1 SGHNT, CDR2 YYREEE (reference sequence). The V segment lost 4 bases and the J segment 0 bases; nucleotides outside the gene matches: 7. The CDR3 DNA follows: TGTGCCAGCAGCGCGGCTAGCGGGTCTAGCACAGATACGCAGTATTTT. Encoded protein: CASSAASGSSTDTQYF.

On this clone itself: The sample contains more than one DNA sequence encoding this CDR3. V gene TRBV19 combines with J gene TRBJ2-1; 7 nucleotides agree with TRBD2. Per the germline V gene, CDR1 is LNHDA and CDR2 is SQIVND (reference sequence). CDR3 size: 15 residues. V lost 4 bases and J lost 2; bases outside the gene matches: 5. Written as DNA, the CDR3 is TGTGCCAGTAGTAATCCTAGCGGAGCCTACAATGAGCAGTTCTTC. It translates to CASSNPSGAYNEQFF.

CDR3 in DNA: TGTGCCAGCAGTCCTCGGGACATAAGCTCCTACAATGAGCAGTTCTTC. The encoded protein is CASSPRDISSYNEQFF. The V call is TRBV27, the J call TRBJ2-1; weak D call: TRBD1 (6 bases). The germline V gene encodes CDR1 MNHEY and CDR2 SMNVEV (reference sequence). With 5 bases removed from V and 0 bases from J, the gap between germline ends came to 14 bases. The CDR3 extends over 16 amino acids.

This chain uses TRBV12-2 with TRBJ2-1; the D segment call TRBD2 is taken from the table without a DNA check. TRBV12-2 counts as a pseudogene. CDR3 length equals 14 residues. The DNA of the CDR3 is TGTGCAAGTCGTCGACTGAGCTCCTACAATGAGCAGTTCTTC. Its translation is CASRRLSSYNEQFF.

CDR3 DNA sequence: TGTGCCAGCAGTTTATACAGGGACCTCTACGAGCAGTACTTC. It translates to CASSLYRDLYEQYF. The rearrangement links TRBV27 to TRBJ2-7; TRBD1 might be the D (6 bases). With 1 base removed from V and 3 bases from J, the gap between germline ends came to 10 bases. Germline loops: CDR1 MNHEY, CDR2 SMNVEV (reference sequence). This CDR3 region has 14 residues.

This chain uses TRBV19 with TRBJ2-5; tentatively, D is TRBD2 (6 bases). Between the trimmed V and J ends, which lost 5 bases and 4 bases, there was a span of 14 bases. Germline CDR1 LNHDA, CDR2 SQIVND (reference sequence). The CDR3 has 14 residues. The CDR3 loop reads CASSGGIVGETQYF. CDR3 nucleotides: TGTGCCAGTAGTGGGGGGATAGTAGGAGAGACCCAGTACTTC.

The chain has TRBV19 and TRBJ2-5; perhaps TRBD1 as D (6 bases). The germline V gene has CDR1 LNHDA and CDR2 SQIVND (reference sequence). CDR3 size: 14 residues. V lost 3 bases, J lost 3 bases, and 11 bases lay in between. DNA for the CDR3: TGTGCCAGTAGTATCAGCAACAGGGAAGAGACCCAGTACTTC. It encodes CASSISNREETQYF.